This T cell receptor beta chain was sequenced for a study of cytomegalovirus exposure and HLA in healthy donors. Findings and caveats of the study: An analysis done earlier found most TCR beta V segments productive about 87% or about 30% of the time. Being indistinguishable, some V segments were excluded, TRBV6-2 and TRBV6-3 among them. TCR beta chains associated with HLA were, in a later analysis, more clonally expanded than equally common others.

The CDR3 is 15 residues long. The germline V gene encodes CDR1 SGDLS and CDR2 YYNGEE. V was shortened by 4 bases and J by 3 bases, with 14 bases between the two germline ends. This clone was found a few times. Antigen specificity is unknown. The study ran its PCR with 60 Vbeta and 13 Jbeta primers. TCRdb's table, derived via immunoSEQ multiplex PCR, lists solely in-frame clones and lacks some. The profile shows 100,000 to 120,000 clones, over 60% of them singletons. The material sequenced was PBMCs. The sequence was collected from a man aged 18 to 29 in good health and CMV-seropositive. This sequence joins TRBV9 and TRBJ2-1; D may be TRBD1 (5 bases). CDR3: CASSLSDRDYNEQFF. The CDR3, as DNA: TGTGCCAGCAGCCTTTCAGACAGAGACTACAATGAGCAGTTCTTC.